This T cell receptor (beta chain) was identified in a study of multiple sclerosis patients with progressive multifocal leukoencephalopathy. TCRdb's table, derived via immunoSEQ multiplex PCR, lists solely in-frame clones and lacks some. The profile covers 20,000 to 25,000 clones, with approximately 90% appearing a single time and 2% to 2.5% taken by the ten largest. CDR1 is MNHEY, CDR2 SVGAGI, per germline. The trim removed 2 bases at V and 10 bases at J, leaving 9 bases unmatched. CDR3 size: 14 residues. The time point was: around eleven months of natalizumab therapy. The sample was PBMCs, taken from a patient treated with natalizumab. The chain employs TRBV6-5 and TRBJ2-3; 7 nucleotides match TRBD2. This TCR derives from a man in his thirties or forties with multiple sclerosis. As DNA, the CDR3 is TGTGCCAGCAGTTACATGGAGCGGGACCAGCCGCAGTATTTT. This encodes CASSYMERDQPQYF.